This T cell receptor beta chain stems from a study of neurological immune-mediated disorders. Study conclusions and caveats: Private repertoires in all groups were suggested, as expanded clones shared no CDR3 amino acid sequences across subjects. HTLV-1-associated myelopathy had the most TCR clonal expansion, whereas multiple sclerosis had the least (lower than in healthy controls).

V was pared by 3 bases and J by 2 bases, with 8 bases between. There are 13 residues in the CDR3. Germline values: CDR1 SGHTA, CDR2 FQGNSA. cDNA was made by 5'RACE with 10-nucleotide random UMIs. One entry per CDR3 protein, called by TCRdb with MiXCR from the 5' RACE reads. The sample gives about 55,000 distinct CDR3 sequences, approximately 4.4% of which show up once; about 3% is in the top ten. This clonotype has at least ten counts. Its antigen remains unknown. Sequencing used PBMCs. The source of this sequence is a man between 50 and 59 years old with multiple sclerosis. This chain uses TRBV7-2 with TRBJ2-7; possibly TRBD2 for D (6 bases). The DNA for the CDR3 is TGTGCCAGCAGCTTGGGAGGACCCTACGAGCAGTACTTC. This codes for CASSLGGPYEQYF.